The clone carrying this T cell receptor beta chain was seen a few times. What it binds is not known. This record belongs to a study of beta chain features in type 1 diabetes. There was one heparinised blood draw per donor, averaging approximately 120 mL. Sorting with CD45RO/CCR7/CD25/CD127/CD95/CD27 yielded naive, central memory, regulatory and stem-like memory CD4+ cells. In germline, CDR1 is MDHEN, CDR2 SYDVKM. The CDR3 sequence is 16 residues long. J gave up 8 bases and V 5 bases, and 12 bases lay outside the gene matches. The isolated RNA, all of it, was reverse transcribed, so expressed TCRB transcripts were what got sequenced. The assay was immunoSEQ multiplex PCR, and TCRdb's table has in-frame clones only and misses some. The sample shows hundreds of thousands of clones, about 14% of them seen only once. Findings and limits, study-wide: Patients showed naive, central memory and Treg TCRB repertoires that appeared more similar than those of healthy donors. Across all four CD4+ subsets, people with type 1 diabetes showed modestly shorter TCRB CDR3s.

The TCR sequence derives from a man aged 18 to 29 with type 1 diabetes. V is TRBV28 and J is TRBJ2-1; 10 bases are shared with TRBD2. Sequencing used naive CD4+ T cells from blood. The CDR3 sequence is CASSTGLSGGVDEQFF. The CDR3 nucleotides are TGTGCCAGCAGTACAGGACTGAGCGGGGGGGTGGATGAGCAGTTCTTC.